The 17 T cell receptor beta chains below all came from one sample that was sequenced in a study of CD8 T cells in ankylosing spondylitis. Via MiXCR, TCRdb re-called the 5' RACE reads, giving one row per CDR3 protein. The table shows about 110,000 distinct CDR3 sequences, with approximately 25% occurring only once. The sample taken for sequencing was synovial fluid, either unsorted or a sorted T cell fraction (not recorded which). These receptor sequences come from a male donor with ankylosing spondylitis.

V gene TRBV27 combines with J gene TRBJ1-4; no firm D call. The CDR3 covers 15 residues. Trimming took off 0 bases at V and 9 bases at J, with 14 bases between the two ends. Germline V CDR1 and CDR2: MNHEY, SMNVEV (reference sequence). CDR3 protein: CASSLSRSERKKLFF. The CDR3 DNA sequence: TGTGCCAGCAGTTTATCGCGGAGCGAACGGAAAAAACTGTTTTTT.

This chain joins TRBV20-1 and TRBJ1-5; 8 bases are a match to TRBD1. The CDR3 is 13 amino acids. Germline CDR1 is DFQATT and CDR2 is SNEGSKA (reference sequence). Trimming at V came to 5 bases and at J to 7 bases, leaving 7 bases not matched to a gene. The CDR3 region is CSASDRANQPQHF. The DNA for the CDR3 is TGCAGTGCTTCGGACAGGGCCAACCAGCCCCAGCATTTT.

The genes are TRBV5-1 and TRBJ1-1; 9 bases agree with TRBD1. V gave up 3 bases and J gave up 5 bases; unmatched junction bases: 8. The CDR3 covers 15 residues. In germline, CDR1 is SGHRS, CDR2 YFSETQ. CDR3 in DNA: TGCGCCAGCAGCTATACAGGGGGCGAAGGAACTGAAGCTTTCTTT. It is translated as CASSYTGGEGTEAFF.

There are a few counts of this clonotype. The rearrangement links TRBV19 to TRBJ2-1, with TRBD2 identical over 10 bases. Trimming took 6 bases from V and 9 from J; bases not matched to a gene: 11. This CDR3 has 15 amino acids. In germline, CDR1 is LNHDA, CDR2 SQIVND (reference sequence). The CDR3 coding sequence is TGTGCCAGTAGCAAGGAACTAGCGGGAACAGGTGAGCAGTTCTTC. The encoded protein is CASSKELAGTGEQFF.

The chain employs TRBV18 and TRBJ2-7; maybe TRBD2 (5 bases). The CDR3 length is 13 residues. The germline V gene has CDR1 KGHSH and CDR2 LQKENI. Trimming removed 3 bases from V and 4 bases from J, with 10 bases in between. The CDR3 sequence: CASSPPGIYEQYV. The CDR3 DNA sequence: TGTGCCAGCTCACCTCCGGGGATTTACGAGCAGTACGTC.

This clonotype was detected many times. This rearrangement joins TRBV15 to TRBJ2-1, with unresolved D. V shed 1 base and J shed 7 bases, with 14 bases lying between them. The CDR3 loop spans 15 amino acids. Germline V gene sequence: CDR1 LNHNV, CDR2 YYDKDF (reference sequence). The CDR3 DNA reads as TGTGCCACCAGCAGAGTCGGGCCCCCGGCAAATGAGCAGTTCTTC. It encodes CATSRVGPPANEQFF.

This clonotype was picked up many times. CDR3 nucleotide sequence: TGTGCCAGCAGCAACATAGGGGGGAGGGAGCAGTACTTC. Translated: CASSNIGGREQYF. This rearrangement joins TRBV11-2 to TRBJ2-7; tentatively, D is TRBD1 or TRBD2 (6 bases each). Trimming cost V 5 bases and J 7 bases, with 15 bases left between them. Germline CDR1 reads SGHAT; CDR2 reads FQNNGV. This CDR3 has 13 residues.

The rearrangement links TRBV27 to TRBJ2-7, with D maybe TRBD1 (6 bases). V lost 6 bases to trimming and J lost 2 bases, with 20 bases between them. CDR1 and CDR2 from the germline V gene are MNHEY and SMNVEV (reference sequence). The CDR3 consists of 16 residues. The CDR3 here is CASRPFFSGETYEQYF. The CDR3 DNA reads as TGTGCCAGCAGGCCCTTTTTTTCAGGGGAGACCTACGAGCAGTACTTC.

For the CDR3, the DNA is TGTGCCAGCAGCCCCGGACAGGGGTACGAGCAGTACTTC. Translation gives CASSPGQGYEQYF. The V gene is TRBV7-9, the J gene TRBJ2-7; 9 nucleotides align to TRBD1. J gave up 4 bases and V 5 bases, and 3 bases lay outside the gene matches. The germline V gene has CDR1 SEHNR and CDR2 FQNEAQ (reference sequence). CDR3 length: 13 residues.

This clonotype was seen at least ten times. The chain joins TRBV7-2 to TRBJ1-1; tentatively, D is TRBD1 (5 bases). Trimming removed 11 bases at V and 1 base at J, with 14 bases between. This CDR3 has 13 amino acids. Germline CDR1 and CDR2: SGHTA and FQGNSA. The CDR3 loop reads CAGSQGPNTEAFF. The CDR3 DNA sequence: TGTGCCGGATCGCAGGGACCGAACACTGAAGCTTTCTTT.

The rearrangement links TRBV30 to TRBJ2-2; the D gene is possibly TRBD2 (6 bases). V was shortened by 2 bases and J by 5 bases, with 15 bases between the two germline ends. This CDR3 contains 15 residues. The germline CDR1 and CDR2 sequences are GTSNPN and SVGIG (reference sequence). CDR3 sequence (DNA): TGTGCCTGGAGTACAAAGCGGGTCCGGACCGGGGAGCTGTTTTTT. This sequence encodes CAWSTKRVRTGELFF.

This clonotype was observed a handful of times. J is TRBJ2-7 and V is TRBV20-1; 9 positions agree with TRBD1. The germline CDR1 and CDR2 sequences are DFQATT and SNEGSKA (reference sequence). This CDR3 contains 13 residues. With V trimmed by 1 base and J by 4 bases, 2 bases remained unmatched. DNA of the CDR3: TGCAGTGCTAGAGGGGACAGGGAATACGAGCAGTACTTC. Residues: CSARGDREYEQYF.

This clonotype was detected only once. The chain recombines TRBV24-1 with TRBJ1-2, with D hard to call. V shed 1 base and J shed 4 bases, with 6 bases lying between them. Germline V gene data show CDR1 as KGHDR and CDR2 as SFDVKD. The CDR3 runs 13 residues. CDR3 sequence: CATSDFRGYGYTF. CDR3 DNA: TGTGCCACCAGTGATTTCCGGGGCTATGGCTACACCTTC.

The chain joins TRBV5-6 to TRBJ2-1, with TRBD2 identical over 8 bases. The germline V gene encodes CDR1 SGHDT and CDR2 YYEEEE. V shed 4 bases, J shed 5 bases, and the junction held 8 bases outside the gene matches. This CDR3 has 15 amino acids. CDR3 loop: CASSQGTRFHNEQFF. The CDR3 DNA is TGTGCCAGCAGCCAGGGGACTAGATTCCACAATGAGCAGTTCTTC.

The rearrangement uses TRBV6-5 and TRBJ1-1; 12 nucleotides agree with TRBD1. This CDR3 is built from 18 residues. Germline V gene lookup returns CDR1 MNHEY and CDR2 SVGAGI. With V trimmed by 1 base and J by 5 bases, 11 bases remained unmatched. As DNA, the CDR3 is TGTGCCAGCAGTTACTGGGGACCGGGACAGGGGGCGGAAACTGAAGCTTTCTTT. It encodes CASSYWGPGQGAETEAFF.

V gene TRBV12-3 or TRBV12-4 combines with J gene TRBJ2-1; 12 bases are a match to TRBD2. CDR3 length equals 15 residues. The J segment lost 8 bases and the V segment lost 3 bases, leaving 5 bases of the junction unmatched. CDR3 amino acids: CASSFTTSGSHEQFF. The CDR3 nucleotides read TGTGCCAGCAGTTTTACGACTAGCGGGAGTCATGAGCAGTTCTTC.

CDR3 loop: CASSLTSGYGYTF. CDR3 nucleotides: TGTGCCAGCAGCTTAACCTCAGGCTATGGCTACACCTTC. The chain combines TRBV11-2 with TRBJ1-2; unclear D gene. The germline V gene encodes CDR1 SGHAT and CDR2 FQNNGV. Trimming stripped 2 bases from V and 4 bases from J, with 8 bases between. The CDR3 covers 13 residues. The full variable domain, rest sourced from reference TRBV11-2 and TRBJ1-2, is EAGVAQSPRYKIIEKRQSVAFWCNPISGHATLYWYQQILGQGPKLLIQFQNNGVVDDSQLPKDRFSAERLKGVDSTLKIQPAKLEDSAVYLCASSLTSGYGYTFGSGTRLTVV.